The clone carrying this T cell receptor beta chain was recorded at least ten times. Germline CDR1 is MDHEN and CDR2 is SYDVKM. V shed 4 bases, J shed 8 bases, and the junction held 13 bases outside the gene matches. The CDR3 totals 15 residues. One entry per CDR3 protein, called by TCRdb with MiXCR from the reads. This sample has under 250,000 distinct CDR3 sequences, with approximately 6.7% found just once. These data come from a study of T cell repertoires in cytomegalovirus infection. This receptor was identified in a human donor in good health (CMV status not recorded). Some clones in this sample may be carry-over from other donors' samples. Sample: PBMCs. The rearrangement links TRBV28 to TRBJ1-1, with 7 bases identical to TRBD1. The CDR3 reads CASSSPGQPSIEAFF. The CDR3 nucleotides are TGTGCCAGCAGTTCCCCGGGACAGCCTTCGATAGAAGCTTTCTTT.